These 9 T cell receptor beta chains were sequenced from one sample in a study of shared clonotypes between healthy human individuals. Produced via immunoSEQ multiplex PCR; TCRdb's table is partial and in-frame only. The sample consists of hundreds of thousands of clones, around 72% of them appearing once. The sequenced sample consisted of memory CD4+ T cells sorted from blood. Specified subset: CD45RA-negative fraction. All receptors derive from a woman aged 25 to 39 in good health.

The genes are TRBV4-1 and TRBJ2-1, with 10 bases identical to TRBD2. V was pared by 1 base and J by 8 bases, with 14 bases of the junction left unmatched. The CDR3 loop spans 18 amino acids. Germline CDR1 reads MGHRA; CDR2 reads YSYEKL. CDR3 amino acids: CASSQVGLAGDGVDEQFF. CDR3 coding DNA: TGCGCCAGCAGCCAAGTGGGGCTAGCGGGAGATGGGGTAGATGAGCAGTTCTTC.

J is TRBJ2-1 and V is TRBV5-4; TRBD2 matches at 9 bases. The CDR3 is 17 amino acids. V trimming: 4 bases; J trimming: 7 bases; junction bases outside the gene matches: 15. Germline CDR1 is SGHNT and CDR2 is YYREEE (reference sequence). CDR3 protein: CASSITSGSSWNNEQFF. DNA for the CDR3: TGTGCCAGCAGCATAACTAGCGGGTCCTCCTGGAATAATGAGCAGTTCTTC.

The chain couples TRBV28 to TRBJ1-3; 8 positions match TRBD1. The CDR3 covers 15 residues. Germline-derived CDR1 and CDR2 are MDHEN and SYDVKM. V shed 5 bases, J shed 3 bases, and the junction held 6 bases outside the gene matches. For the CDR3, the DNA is TGTGCCAGCAGTCCCCATGACAGGGGTGGAAACACCATATATTTT. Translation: CASSPHDRGGNTIYF.

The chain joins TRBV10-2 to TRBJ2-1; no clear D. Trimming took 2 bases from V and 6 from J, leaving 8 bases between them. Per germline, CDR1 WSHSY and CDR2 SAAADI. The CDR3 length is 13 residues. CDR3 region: CASSEVATNEQFF. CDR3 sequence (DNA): TGCGCCAGCAGTGAGGTCGCTACCAATGAGCAGTTCTTC.

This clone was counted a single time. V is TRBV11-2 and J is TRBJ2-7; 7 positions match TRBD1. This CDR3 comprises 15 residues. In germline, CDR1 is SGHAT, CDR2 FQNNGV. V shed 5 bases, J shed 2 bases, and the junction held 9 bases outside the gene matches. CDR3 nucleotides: TGTGCCAGCAGCCCCCGGACAGGAAAAACCTACGAGCAGTACTTC. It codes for CASSPRTGKTYEQYF.

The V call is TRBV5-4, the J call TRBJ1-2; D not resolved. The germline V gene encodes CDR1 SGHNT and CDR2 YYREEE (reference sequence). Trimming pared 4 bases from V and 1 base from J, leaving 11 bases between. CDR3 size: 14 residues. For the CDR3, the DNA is TGTGCCAGCAGCACCGGTACAAGTAACTATGGCTACACCTTC. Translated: CASSTGTSNYGYTF.

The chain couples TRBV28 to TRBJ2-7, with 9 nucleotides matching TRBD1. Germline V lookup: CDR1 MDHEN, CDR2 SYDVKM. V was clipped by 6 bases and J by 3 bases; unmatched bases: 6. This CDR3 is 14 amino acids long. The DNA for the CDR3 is TGTGCCAGCAGACCGGGACAGGGCCACTACGAGCAGTACTTC. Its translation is CASRPGQGHYEQYF.

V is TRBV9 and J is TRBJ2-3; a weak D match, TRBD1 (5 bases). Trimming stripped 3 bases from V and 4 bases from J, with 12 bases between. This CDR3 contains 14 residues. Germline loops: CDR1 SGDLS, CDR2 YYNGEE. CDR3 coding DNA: TGTGCCAGCAGCGACAGGAGCGAATCAGATACGCAGTATTTT. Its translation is CASSDRSESDTQYF.

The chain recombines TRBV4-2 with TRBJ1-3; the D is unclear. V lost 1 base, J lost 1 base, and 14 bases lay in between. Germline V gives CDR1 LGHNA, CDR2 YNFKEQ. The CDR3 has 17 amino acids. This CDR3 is CASSQAEEGLSGNTIYF. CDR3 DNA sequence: TGTGCCAGCAGCCAAGCGGAGGAGGGTCTTTCTGGAAACACCATATATTTT.